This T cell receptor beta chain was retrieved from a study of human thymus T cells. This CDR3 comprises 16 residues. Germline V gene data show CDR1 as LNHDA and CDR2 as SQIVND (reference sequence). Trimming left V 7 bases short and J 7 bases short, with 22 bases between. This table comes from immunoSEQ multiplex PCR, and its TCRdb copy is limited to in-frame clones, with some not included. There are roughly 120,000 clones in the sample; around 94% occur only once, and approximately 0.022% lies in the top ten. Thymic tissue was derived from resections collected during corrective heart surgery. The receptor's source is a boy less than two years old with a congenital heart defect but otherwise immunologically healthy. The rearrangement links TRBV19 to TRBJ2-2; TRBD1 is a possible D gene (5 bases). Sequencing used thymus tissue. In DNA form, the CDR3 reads TGTGCCAGTAATCGGATTAGCACAGGAAACTTCGGGGAGCTGTTTTTT. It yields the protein CASNRISTGNFGELFF.